This TCR beta chain was captured in a study of T cells after yellow fever vaccination. About the research overall: Where fractions had low cell numbers, libraries were prepared from them with the SMART-Seq v4 Ultra Low Input RNA kit. The study, taken as a whole, reports: A small proportion of clonotypes was detected in both the CD4 and CD8 compartments.

This clonotype turned up a few times. Antigen: not known. UMIs and a universal primer site were added when TCR cDNA was made by 5'RACE template switching. TCRdb re-analysed the 5' RACE reads in MiXCR, keeping a single row per CDR3 protein. The sample holds 400,000 to 650,000 distinct CDR3 sequences, around a fifth seen once. The germline gives CDR1 MNHEY, CDR2 SVGAGI. The ends were cut back, 0 bases at V and 5 bases at J, with 15 bases in the middle. The CDR3 is 16 amino acids. This material consisted of PBMCs, taken less than 25 days after the first yellow fever vaccination. This clonotype was sampled from a man between 18 and 29 years old who received the YFV17D yellow fever vaccine. The chain recombines TRBV6-5 with TRBJ2-3; D perhaps matches TRBD1 (5 bases). The CDR3: CASSYSTGAGRDTQYF. Written as DNA, the CDR3 is TGTGCCAGCAGTTACTCGACTGGGGCAGGCAGAGATACGCAGTATTTT.